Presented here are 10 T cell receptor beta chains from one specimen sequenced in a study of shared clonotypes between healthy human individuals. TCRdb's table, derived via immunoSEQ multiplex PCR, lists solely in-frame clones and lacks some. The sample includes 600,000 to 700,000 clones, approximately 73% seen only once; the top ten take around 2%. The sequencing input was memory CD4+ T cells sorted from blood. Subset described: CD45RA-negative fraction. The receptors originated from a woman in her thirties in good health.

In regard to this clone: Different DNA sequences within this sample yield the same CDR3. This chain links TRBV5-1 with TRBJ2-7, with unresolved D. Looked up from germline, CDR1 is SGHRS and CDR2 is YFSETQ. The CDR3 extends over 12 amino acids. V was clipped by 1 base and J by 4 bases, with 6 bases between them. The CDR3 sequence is CASSLLGYEQYF. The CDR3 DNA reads TGCGCCAGCAGCTTGCTAGGATACGAGCAGTACTTC.

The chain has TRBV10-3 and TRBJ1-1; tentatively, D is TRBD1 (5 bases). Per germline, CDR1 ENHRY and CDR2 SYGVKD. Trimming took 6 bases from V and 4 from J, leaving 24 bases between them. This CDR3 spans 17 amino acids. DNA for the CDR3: TGTGCCATCAGCCCCAGGGACGGTAGCACACGGATCACTGAAGCTTTCTTT. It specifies CAISPRDGSTRITEAFF.

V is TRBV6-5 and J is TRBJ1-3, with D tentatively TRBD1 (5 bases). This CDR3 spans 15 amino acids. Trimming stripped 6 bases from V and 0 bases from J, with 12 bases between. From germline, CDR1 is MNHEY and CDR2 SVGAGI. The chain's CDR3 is CASRAGGNSGNTIYF. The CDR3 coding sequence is TGTGCCAGCAGGGCGGGGGGGAACTCTGGAAACACCATATATTTT.

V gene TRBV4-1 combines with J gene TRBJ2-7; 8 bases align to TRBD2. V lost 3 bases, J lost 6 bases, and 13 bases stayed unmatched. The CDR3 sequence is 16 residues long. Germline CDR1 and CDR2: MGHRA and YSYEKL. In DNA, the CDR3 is TGCGCCAGCAGCCATGCTCGAGGCGGGAGGTCGAGCGAGCAGTACTTC. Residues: CASSHARGGRSSEQYF.

The CDR3 protein is CASRGWLETQYF. CDR3 sequence (DNA): TGTGCCAGCAGGGGGTGGTTGGAGACCCAGTACTTC. V gene TRBV6-1 combines with J gene TRBJ2-5; no clear D. The CDR3 covers 12 residues. Germline CDR1 is MNHNS and CDR2 is SASEGT. The V gene lost 6 bases and the J gene lost 5 bases, with 10 bases spanning the gap.

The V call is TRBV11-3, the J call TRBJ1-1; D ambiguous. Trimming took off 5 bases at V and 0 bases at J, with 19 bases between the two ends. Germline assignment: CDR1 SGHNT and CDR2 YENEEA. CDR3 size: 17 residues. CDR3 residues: CASSRTALTLMNTEAFF. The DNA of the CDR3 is TGTGCCAGCAGCAGGACCGCCCTCACTCTAATGAACACTGAAGCTTTCTTT.

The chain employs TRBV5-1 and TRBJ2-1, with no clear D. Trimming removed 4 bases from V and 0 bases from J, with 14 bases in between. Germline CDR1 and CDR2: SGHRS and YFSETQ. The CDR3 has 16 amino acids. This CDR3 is CASSVSSASSYNEQFF. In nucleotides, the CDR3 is TGCGCCAGCAGCGTGTCGAGCGCAAGCTCCTACAATGAGCAGTTCTTC. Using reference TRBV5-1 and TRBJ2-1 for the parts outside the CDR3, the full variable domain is KAGVTQTPRYLIKTRGQQVTLSCSPISGHRSVSWYQQTPGQGLQFLFEYFSETQRNKGNFPGRFSGRQFSNSRSEMNVSTLELGDSALYLCASSVSSASSYNEQFFGPGTRLTVL.

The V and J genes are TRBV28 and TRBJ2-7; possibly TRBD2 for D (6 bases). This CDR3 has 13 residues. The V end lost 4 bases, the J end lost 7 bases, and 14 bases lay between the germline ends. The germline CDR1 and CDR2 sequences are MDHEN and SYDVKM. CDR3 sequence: CASSSGAREEQYF. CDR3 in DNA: TGTGCCAGCAGTTCCGGGGCGCGGGAAGAGCAGTACTTC.

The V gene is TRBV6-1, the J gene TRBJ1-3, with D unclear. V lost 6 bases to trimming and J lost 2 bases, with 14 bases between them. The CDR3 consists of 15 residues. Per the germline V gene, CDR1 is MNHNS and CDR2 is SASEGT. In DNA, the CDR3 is TGTGCCAGCAGATGGGAGAGGGAACCTGGAAACACCATATATTTT. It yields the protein CASRWEREPGNTIYF.

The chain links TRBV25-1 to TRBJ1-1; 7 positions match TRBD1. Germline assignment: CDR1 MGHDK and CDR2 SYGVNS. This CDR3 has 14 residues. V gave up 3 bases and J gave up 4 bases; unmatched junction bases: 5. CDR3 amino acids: CASSDHDRVTEAFF. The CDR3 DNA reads TGTGCCAGCAGTGATCACGACAGGGTCACTGAAGCTTTCTTT.